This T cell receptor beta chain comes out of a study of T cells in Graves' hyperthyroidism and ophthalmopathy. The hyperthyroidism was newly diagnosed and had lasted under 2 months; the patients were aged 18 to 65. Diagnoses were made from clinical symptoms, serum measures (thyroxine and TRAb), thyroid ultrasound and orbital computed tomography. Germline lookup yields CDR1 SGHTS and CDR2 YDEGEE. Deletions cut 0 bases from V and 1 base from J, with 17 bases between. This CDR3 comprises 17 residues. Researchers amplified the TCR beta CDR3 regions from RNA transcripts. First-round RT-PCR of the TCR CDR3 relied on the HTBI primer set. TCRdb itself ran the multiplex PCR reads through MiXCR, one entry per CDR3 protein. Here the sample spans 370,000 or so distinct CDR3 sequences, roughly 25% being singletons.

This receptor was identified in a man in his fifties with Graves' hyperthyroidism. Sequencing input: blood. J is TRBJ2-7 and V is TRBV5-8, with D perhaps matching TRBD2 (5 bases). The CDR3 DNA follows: TGTGCCAGCAGCTTGGAGTGGCGGGCCGCTGTTTCCTACGAGCAGTACTTC. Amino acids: CASSLEWRAAVSYEQYF. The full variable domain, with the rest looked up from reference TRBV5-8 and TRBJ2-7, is EAGVTQSPTHLIKTRGQQATLRCSPISGHTSVYWYQQALGLGLQFLLWYDEGEERNRGNFPPRFSGRQFPNYSSELNVNALELEDSALYLCASSLEWRAAVSYEQYFGPGTRLTVT.